The clone carrying this T cell receptor beta chain was counted many times. The antigen is undetermined. Per germline, CDR1 MDHEN and CDR2 SYDVKM. The CDR3 is made up of 13 amino acids. The ends were cut back, 5 bases at V and 3 bases at J, with 11 bases in the middle. The data derive from a study of T cells in Graves' hyperthyroidism and ophthalmopathy. Amplification targeted TCR beta CDR3 regions from RNA transcripts. Researchers ran a first-round RT-PCR on the TCR CDR3 using the HTBI primer set. MiXCR was run by TCRdb on the multiplex PCR reads, yielding one entry per CDR3 protein. The profile shows 450,000 to 650,000 distinct CDR3 sequences, around 21% of them singletons. Graves' hyperthyroidism is called stable when ophthalmopathy does not progress within 18 months. Clinical symptoms, serum thyroxine and TRAb, thyroid ultrasound and orbital computed tomography were used for the diagnoses. Broader study findings: Blood held most thyroid clonotypes expanded above 0.001 frequency.

The sample was blood. The TCR was taken from a man between 18 and 35 years old with Graves' hyperthyroidism. This rearrangement joins TRBV28 to TRBJ2-7, with no clear D. The CDR3: CASSRRMLYEQYF. The CDR3 region has the DNA TGTGCCAGCAGTCGCCGAATGCTCTACGAGCAGTACTTC.